The subject of this entry is one T cell receptor beta chain. This sample was taken from a study of shared clonotypes between healthy human individuals. The repertoire was sequenced with immunoSEQ multiplex PCR; TCRdb's copy has only in-frame clones and lacks some. In the table there are hundreds of thousands of clones, 90% to 95% of which are singletons. Naive CD8 populations comprised CD45RO-negative cells positively selected for CCR7, excluding terminally differentiated effector memory CD45RA+ cells. The CDR3 spans 15 residues. Looked up from germline, CDR1 is PRHDT and CDR2 is FYEKMQ (reference sequence). J lost 6 bases, V lost 5 bases, and 7 bases had no gene match.

This TCR was sampled from a woman in her 30s in good health. The gene calls are TRBV13 and TRBJ1-3; TRBD1 matches at 10 bases. The source material was naive CD8+ T cells sorted from blood. The CDR3 DNA follows: TGTGCCAGCAGCCAATTGACAGGGGGCGAAAACACCATATATTTT. This encodes CASSQLTGGENTIYF.